A selection of T cell receptor beta chains follows, all from one sample in a study of CD8 T cells in Susac syndrome. TCRdb re-derived calls from the immunoSEQ multiplex PCR reads in MiXCR, one entry per CDR3 protein. Of about 140,000 distinct CDR3 sequences detected, approximately 93% appear once; the ten largest clones hold approximately 0.27%. Sequenced input: CD8+ T cells from PBMCs. The origin of the receptors is a human donor in good health. Each CDR3 is given with its conserved first and last residue. D genes are given only for firm matches.

CDR3 length	D gene	V gene	J gene	CDR3 DNA	CDR3 protein
16	TRBD2	TRBV20-1	TRBJ2-5	TGCAGTGCTAGTAGAATAGCGGGAAGTAATTGGGAGACCCAGTACTTC	CSASRIAGSNWETQYF
14	TRBD2	TRBV19	TRBJ2-1	TGTGCCAGTAGTATTGTAGCGGGAGGGCATGAGCAGTTCTTC	CASSIVAGGHEQFF
14	-	TRBV2	TRBJ2-4	TGTGCCAGCACAAATCAGGGGGCCAAAAACATTCAGTACTTC	CASTNQGAKNIQYF
13	TRBD1	TRBV20-1	TRBJ1-2	TGCAGTGCTACCGGGACAGGCCACTATGGCTACACCTTC	CSATGTGHYGYTF
14	TRBD2	TRBV5-4	TRBJ2-2	TGTGCCAGCAGCAACGTTGGACTAGCAGAGGAGCTGTTTTTT	CASSNVGLAEELFF
12	-	TRBV6-1	TRBJ1-1	TGTGCCACCGAGATTGAGGGCACTGAAGCTTTCTTT	CATEIEGTEAFF
16	-	TRBV27	TRBJ2-5	TGTGCCAGCAGTACTTTAGGGGGGGCCGCTCAAGAGACCCAGTACTTC	CASSTLGGAAQETQYF
15	-	TRBV9	TRBJ2-1	TGTGCCAGCAGCGGGGGCCCATCTCTCTACAATGAGCAGTTCTTC	CASSGGPSLYNEQFF
15	-	TRBV24-1	TRBJ2-5	TGTGCCACCAGTGATTATGGAGGGGTGTTTGAGACCCAGTACTTC	CATSDYGGVFETQYF
11	-	TRBV12-3/TRBV12-4	TRBJ2-7	TGTGCCAGTCAGAAAACCTACGAGCAGTACTTC	CASQKTYEQYF
13	-	TRBV14	TRBJ2-4	TGTGCCAGCAGCCTCGGGGGTTTGAACATTCAGTACTTC	CASSLGGLNIQYF
14	TRBD2	TRBV20-1	TRBJ2-7	TGCAGTGCTCCGAGCGGGAGGGGATCCTACGAGCAGTACTTC	CSAPSGRGSYEQYF
12	TRBD2	TRBV27	TRBJ2-7	TGTGCCAGCCGGGGGGAATCCTACGAGCAGTACTTC	CASRGESYEQYF
14	-	TRBV28	TRBJ2-7	TGTGCCAGCAGTTTGGAAAGGAACCACTACGAGCAGTACTTC	CASSLERNHYEQYF
14	-	TRBV9	TRBJ2-7	TGTGCCAGCAGTAAGGACGCGAGCTCCTACGAGCAGTACTTC	CASSKDASSYEQYF
13	-	TRBV29-1	TRBJ2-2	TGCAGCGTTGCCGTCCCGAACACCGGGGAGCTGTTTTTT	CSVAVPNTGELFF
13	-	TRBV4-1	TRBJ2-7	TGCGCCAGCAGCCTCGACTCCCGGGCAGGGAAGGTCTTC	CASSLDSRAGKVF
13	TRBD1	TRBV9	TRBJ2-7	TGTGCCAGCGGACGGGACAGGGACAACGAGCAGTACTTC	CASGRDRDNEQYF
10	-	TRBV7-9	TRBJ1-2	TGTGCCAGCAGCCCCCTAGGCTACACCTTC	CASSPLGYTF
15	TRBD1	TRBV2	TRBJ2-6	TGTGCCAGCGGACAGGGGCGCTCTGGGGCCAACGTCCTGACTTTC	CASGQGRSGANVLTF
14	-	TRBV30	TRBJ2-1	TGTGCCTGGAGTGGGCTATCCTACTACAATGAGCAGTTCTTC	CAWSGLSYYNEQFF
11	-	TRBV6-2/TRBV6-3	TRBJ2-7	TGTGCCAGCAGTGATACCTACGAGCAGTACTTC	CASSDTYEQYF
12	-	TRBV30	TRBJ2-1	TGTGCCTGGAGTGTAAGGGTGGATGAGCAGTTCTTC	CAWSVRVDEQFF
14	-	TRBV4-2	TRBJ2-1	TGTGCCAGCAGCCACGCGGGCCAACCCAATGAGCAGTTCTTC	CASSHAGQPNEQFF
12	-	TRBV6-6	TRBJ1-1	TGTGCCAGCAGTTACTATGACACTGAAGCTTTCTTT	CASSYYDTEAFF